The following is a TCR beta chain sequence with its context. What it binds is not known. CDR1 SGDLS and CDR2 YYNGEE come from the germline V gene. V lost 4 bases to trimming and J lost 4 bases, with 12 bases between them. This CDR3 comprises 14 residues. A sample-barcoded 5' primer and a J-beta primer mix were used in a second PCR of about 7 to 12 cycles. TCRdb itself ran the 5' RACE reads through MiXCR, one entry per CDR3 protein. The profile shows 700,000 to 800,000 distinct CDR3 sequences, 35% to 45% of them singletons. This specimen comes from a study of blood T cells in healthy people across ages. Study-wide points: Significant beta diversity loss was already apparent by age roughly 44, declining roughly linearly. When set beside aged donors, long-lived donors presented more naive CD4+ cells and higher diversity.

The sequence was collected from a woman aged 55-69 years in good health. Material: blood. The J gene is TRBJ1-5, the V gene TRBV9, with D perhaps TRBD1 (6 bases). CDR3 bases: TGTGCCAGCAGCTCAAGCGGACAGAATCAGCCCCAGCATTTT. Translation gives CASSSSGQNQPQHF.